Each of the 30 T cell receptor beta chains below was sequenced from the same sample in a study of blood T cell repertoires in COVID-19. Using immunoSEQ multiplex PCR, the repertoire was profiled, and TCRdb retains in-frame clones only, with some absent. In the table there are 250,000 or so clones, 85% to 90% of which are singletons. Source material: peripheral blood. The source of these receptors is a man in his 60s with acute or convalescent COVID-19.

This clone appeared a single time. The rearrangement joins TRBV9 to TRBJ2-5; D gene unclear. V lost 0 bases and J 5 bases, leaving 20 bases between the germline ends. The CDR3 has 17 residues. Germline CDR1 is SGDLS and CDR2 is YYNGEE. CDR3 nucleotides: TGTGCCAGCAGCGTAGCTGGAGCTCCTCGACTCGGCGAGACCCAGTACTTC. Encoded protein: CASSVAGAPRLGETQYF.

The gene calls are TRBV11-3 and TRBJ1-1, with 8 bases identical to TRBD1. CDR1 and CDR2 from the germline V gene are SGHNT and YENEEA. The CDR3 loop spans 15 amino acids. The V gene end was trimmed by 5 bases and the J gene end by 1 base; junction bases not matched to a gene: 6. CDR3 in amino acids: CASSARQGKNTEAFF. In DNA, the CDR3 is TGTGCCAGCAGCGCTCGACAGGGGAAGAACACTGAAGCTTTCTTT.

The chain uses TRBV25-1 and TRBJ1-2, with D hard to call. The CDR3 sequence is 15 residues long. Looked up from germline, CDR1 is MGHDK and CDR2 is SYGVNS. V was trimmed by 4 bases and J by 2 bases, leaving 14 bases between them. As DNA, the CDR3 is TGTGCCAGCAGTGCACTTGATGGGAGCAACTATGGCTACACCTTC. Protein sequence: CASSALDGSNYGYTF.

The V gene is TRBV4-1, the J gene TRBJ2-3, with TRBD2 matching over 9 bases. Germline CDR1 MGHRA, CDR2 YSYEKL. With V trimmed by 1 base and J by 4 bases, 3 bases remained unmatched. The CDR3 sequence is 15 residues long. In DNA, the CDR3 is TGCGCCAGCAGCCAAGGGCGGGAGGGCCCAGATACGCAGTATTTT. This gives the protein CASSQGREGPDTQYF.

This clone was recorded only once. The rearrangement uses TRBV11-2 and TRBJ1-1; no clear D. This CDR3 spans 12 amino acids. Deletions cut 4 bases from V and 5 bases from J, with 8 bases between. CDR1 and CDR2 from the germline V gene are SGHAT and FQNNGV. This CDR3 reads CASSSVRTEAFF. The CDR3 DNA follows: TGTGCCAGCAGCTCAGTAAGAACTGAAGCTTTCTTT.

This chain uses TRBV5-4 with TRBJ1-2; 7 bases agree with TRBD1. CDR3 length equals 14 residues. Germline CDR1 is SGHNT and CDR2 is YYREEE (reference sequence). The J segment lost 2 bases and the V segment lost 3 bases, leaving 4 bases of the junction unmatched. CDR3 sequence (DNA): TGTGCCAGCAGCTCTGGACAGGCAAACTATGGCTACACCTTC. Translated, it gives CASSSGQANYGYTF. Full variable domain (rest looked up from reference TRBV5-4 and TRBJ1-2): ETGVTQSPTHLIKTRGQQVTLRCSSQSGHNTVSWYQQALGQGPQFIFQYYREEENGRGNFPPRFSGLQFPNYSSELNVNALELDDSALYLCASSSGQANYGYTFGSGTRLTVV.

CDR3 DNA: TGTGCCAGCAGCCCTGGACTAGCGGGAGTTAGTGAGCAGTTCTTC. It specifies CASSPGLAGVSEQFF. This chain connects TRBV11-3 to TRBJ2-1; 13 nucleotides align to TRBD2. The length of the CDR3 is 15 residues. The V gene's germline CDR1 is SGHNT and CDR2 YENEEA. The J segment lost 9 bases and the V segment lost 5 bases, leaving 7 bases of the junction unmatched.

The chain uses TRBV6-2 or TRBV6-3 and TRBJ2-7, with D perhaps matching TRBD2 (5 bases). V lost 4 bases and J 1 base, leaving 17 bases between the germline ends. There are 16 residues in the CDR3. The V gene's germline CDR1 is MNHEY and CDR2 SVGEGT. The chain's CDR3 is CASSSTRVAPSYEQYF. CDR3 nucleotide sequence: TGTGCCAGCAGTTCCACCCGGGTAGCGCCTTCCTACGAGCAGTACTTC.

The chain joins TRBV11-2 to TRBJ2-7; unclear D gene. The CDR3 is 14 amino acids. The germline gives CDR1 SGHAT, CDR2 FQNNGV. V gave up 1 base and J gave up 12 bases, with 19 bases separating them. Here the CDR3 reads CASSLGASPSTWYF. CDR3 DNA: TGTGCCAGCAGCTTAGGGGCCAGTCCGTCTACGTGGTACTTC. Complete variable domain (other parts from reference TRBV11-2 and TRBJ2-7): EAGVAQSPRYKIIEKRQSVAFWCNPISGHATLYWYQQILGQGPKLLIQFQNNGVVDDSQLPKDRFSAERLKGVDSTLKIQPAKLEDSAVYLCASSLGASPSTWYFGPGTRLTVT.

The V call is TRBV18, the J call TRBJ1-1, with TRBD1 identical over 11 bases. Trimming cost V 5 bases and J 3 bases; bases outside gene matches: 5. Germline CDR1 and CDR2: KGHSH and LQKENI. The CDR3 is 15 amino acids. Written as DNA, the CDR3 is TGTGCCAGCTCAGGACGGGACAGGGGGGACACTGAAGCTTTCTTT. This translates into CASSGRDRGDTEAFF.

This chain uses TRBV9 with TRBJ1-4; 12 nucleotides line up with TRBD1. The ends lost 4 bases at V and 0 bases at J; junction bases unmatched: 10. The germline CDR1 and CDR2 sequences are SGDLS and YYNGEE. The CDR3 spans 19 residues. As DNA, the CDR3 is TGTGCCAGCAGCCGCGGGGACAGGGGGCTAAGTGCAACTAATGAAAAACTGTTTTTT. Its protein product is CASSRGDRGLSATNEKLFF.

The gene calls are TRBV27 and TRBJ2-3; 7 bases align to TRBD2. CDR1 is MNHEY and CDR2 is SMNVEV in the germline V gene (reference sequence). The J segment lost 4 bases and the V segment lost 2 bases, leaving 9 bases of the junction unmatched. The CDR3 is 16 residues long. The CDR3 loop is CASSLAGDFRADTQYF. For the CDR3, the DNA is TGTGCCAGCAGTTTAGCGGGAGACTTTCGGGCAGATACGCAGTATTTT.

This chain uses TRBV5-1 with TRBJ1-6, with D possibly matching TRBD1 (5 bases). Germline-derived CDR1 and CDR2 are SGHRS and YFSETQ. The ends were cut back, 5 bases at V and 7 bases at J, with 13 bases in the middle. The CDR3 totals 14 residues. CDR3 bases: TGCGCCAGCAGATCCGGGACTCTCAATTCACCCCTCCACTTT. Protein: CASRSGTLNSPLHF.

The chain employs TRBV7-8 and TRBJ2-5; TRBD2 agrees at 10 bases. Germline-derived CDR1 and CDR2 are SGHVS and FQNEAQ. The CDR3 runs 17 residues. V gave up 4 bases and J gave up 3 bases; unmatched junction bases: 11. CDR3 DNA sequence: TGTGCCAGCAGCTCTAAGGCACAGGGACTAGCGAAAGAGACCCAGTACTTC. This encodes CASSSKAQGLAKETQYF.

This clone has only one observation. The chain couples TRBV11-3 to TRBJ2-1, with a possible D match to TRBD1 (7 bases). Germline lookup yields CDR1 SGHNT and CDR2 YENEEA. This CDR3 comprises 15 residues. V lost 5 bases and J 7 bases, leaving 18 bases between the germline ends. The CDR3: CASSHGRGVTNEQFF. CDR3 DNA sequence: TGTGCCAGCAGCCACGGCAGGGGGGTGACGAATGAGCAGTTCTTC.

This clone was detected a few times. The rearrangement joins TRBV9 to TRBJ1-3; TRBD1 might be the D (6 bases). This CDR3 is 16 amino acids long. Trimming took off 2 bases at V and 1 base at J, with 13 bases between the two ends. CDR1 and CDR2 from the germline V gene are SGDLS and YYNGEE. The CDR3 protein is CASSVEVQGSGNTIYF. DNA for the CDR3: TGTGCCAGCAGCGTGGAGGTACAGGGATCTGGAAACACCATATATTTT.

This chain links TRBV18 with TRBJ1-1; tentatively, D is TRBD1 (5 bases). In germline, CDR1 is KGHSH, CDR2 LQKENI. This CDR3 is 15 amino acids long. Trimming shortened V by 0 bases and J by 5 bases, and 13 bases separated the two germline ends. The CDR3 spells CASSPPTGLGTEAFF. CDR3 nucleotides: TGTGCCAGCTCACCACCTACAGGCCTGGGGACTGAAGCTTTCTTT.

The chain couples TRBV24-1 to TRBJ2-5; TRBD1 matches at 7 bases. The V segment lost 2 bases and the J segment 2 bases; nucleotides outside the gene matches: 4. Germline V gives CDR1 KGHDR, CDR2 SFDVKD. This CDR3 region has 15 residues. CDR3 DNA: TGTGCCACCAGTGATTCCAGGGGGTCGCAAGAGACCCAGTACTTC. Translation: CATSDSRGSQETQYF.

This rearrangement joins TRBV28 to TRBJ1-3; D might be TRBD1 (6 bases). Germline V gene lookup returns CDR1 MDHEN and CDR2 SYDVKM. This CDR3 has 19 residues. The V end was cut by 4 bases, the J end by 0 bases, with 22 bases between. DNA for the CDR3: TGTGCCAGCAGTTCCCTAAAAATACAGGGTGATCTCTCTGGAAACACCATATATTTT. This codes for CASSSLKIQGDLSGNTIYF.

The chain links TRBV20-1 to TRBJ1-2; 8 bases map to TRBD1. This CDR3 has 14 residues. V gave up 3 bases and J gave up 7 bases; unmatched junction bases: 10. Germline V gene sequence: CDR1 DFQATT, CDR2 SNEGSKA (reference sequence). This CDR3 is CSASLTGEGGGYTF. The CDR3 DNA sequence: TGCAGTGCTAGTCTGACAGGGGAAGGAGGTGGCTACACCTTC.

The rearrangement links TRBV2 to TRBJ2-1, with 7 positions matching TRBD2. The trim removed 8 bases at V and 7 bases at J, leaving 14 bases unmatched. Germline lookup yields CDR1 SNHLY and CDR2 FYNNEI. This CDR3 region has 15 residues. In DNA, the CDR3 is TGTGCCAGCTCGCCTTCCGGCGGGAGCGGTAATGAGCAGTTCTTC. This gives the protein CASSPSGGSGNEQFF.

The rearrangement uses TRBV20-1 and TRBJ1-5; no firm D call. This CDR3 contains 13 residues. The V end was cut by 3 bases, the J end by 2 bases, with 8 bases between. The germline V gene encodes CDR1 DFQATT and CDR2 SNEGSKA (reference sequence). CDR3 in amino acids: CSASRGGNQPQHF. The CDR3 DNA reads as TGCAGTGCTAGTCGCGGGGGCAATCAGCCCCAGCATTTT.

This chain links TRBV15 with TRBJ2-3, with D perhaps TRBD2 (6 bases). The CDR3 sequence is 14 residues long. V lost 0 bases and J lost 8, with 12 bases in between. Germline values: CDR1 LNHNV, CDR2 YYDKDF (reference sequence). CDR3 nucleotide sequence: TGTGCCACCAGCAGAGATGGCCTGGGGGGTACGCAGTATTTT. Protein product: CATSRDGLGGTQYF.

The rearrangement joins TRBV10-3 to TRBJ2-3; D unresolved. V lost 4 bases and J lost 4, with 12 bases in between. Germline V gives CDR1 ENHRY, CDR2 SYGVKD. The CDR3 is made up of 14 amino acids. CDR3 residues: CAISGPAFSDTQYF. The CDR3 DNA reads TGTGCCATCAGTGGCCCAGCGTTCTCAGATACGCAGTATTTT.

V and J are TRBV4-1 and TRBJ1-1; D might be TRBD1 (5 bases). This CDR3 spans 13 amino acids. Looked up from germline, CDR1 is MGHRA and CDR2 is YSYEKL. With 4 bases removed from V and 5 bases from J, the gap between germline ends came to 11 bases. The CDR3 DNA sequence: TGCGCCAGCAGCCCCCCAAGGGGTACTGAAGCTTTCTTT. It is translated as CASSPPRGTEAFF.

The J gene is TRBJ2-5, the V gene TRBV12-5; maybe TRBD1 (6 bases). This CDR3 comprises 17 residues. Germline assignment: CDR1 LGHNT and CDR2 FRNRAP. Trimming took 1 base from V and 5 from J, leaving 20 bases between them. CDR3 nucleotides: TGTGCTAGTGGTTTGGGATACTCACAGGGTACCTCGGAGACCCAGTACTTC. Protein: CASGLGYSQGTSETQYF.

The DNA for the CDR3 is TGTGCCAGCCGAAGCGGGCAGGAGCAGTACTTC. Its translation: CASRSGQEQYF. This sequence joins TRBV12-3 or TRBV12-4 and TRBJ2-7; the D gene is possibly TRBD2 (6 bases). CDR3 size: 11 residues. The ends were cut back, 8 bases at V and 7 bases at J, with 12 bases in the middle.

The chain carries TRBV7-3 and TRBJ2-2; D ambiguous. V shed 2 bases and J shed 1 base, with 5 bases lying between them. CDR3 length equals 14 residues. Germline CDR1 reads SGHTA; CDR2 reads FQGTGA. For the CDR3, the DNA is TGTGCCAGCAGCTTATTGCGGAACACCGGGGAGCTGTTTTTT. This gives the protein CASSLLRNTGELFF.

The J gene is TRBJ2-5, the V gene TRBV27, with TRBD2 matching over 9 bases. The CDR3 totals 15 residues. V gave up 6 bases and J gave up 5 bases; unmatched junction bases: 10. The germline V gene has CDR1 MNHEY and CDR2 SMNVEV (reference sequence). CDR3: CASSSSGSSGETQYF. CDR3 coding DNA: TGTGCCAGCAGCAGTAGCGGGAGCTCGGGGGAGACCCAGTACTTC.

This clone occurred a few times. This CDR3 reads CASSLNRGAAGANVLTF. CDR3 in DNA: TGTGCCAGCAGCTTAAATCGGGGAGCGGCTGGGGCCAACGTCCTGACTTTC. This sequence joins TRBV5-4 and TRBJ2-6; TRBD2 might be the D (5 bases). CDR3 size: 17 residues. Trimming took 2 bases from V and 2 from J, leaving 14 bases between them. The germline V gene has CDR1 SGHNT and CDR2 YYREEE (reference sequence).